This record looks at one T cell receptor beta chain sequence and its context. As originally analysed: Reference gene primer amplification gave nucleated cell count estimates. Measured with immunoSEQ multiplex PCR; TCRdb has only the in-frame clones, and not every one. Clonal size and the V and J genes are those of that table, whereas D and trimming came from the DNA. The sample records about 80,000 clones, about 88% being singletons. Germline assignment: CDR1 MNHEY and CDR2 SVGAGI. The CDR3 spans 14 residues. Losses at the gene ends were 8 bases for V and 6 bases for J; bases not matched to a gene: 7. This specimen belongs to a study of blood T cell repertoires in COVID-19. Study context: The samples span acute and convalescent COVID-19 from the United States, Italy and Spain. From T cells, B-cell-depleted T cells, or PBMCs came the material, which was cDNA or gDNA.

Material: peripheral blood. This sequence was found in a man aged 65-85 years with active or convalescent COVID-19. The V gene is TRBV6-5, the J gene TRBJ2-2; 9 bases align to TRBD2. The chain's CDR3 is CASAAREGAGELFF. The CDR3, as DNA: TGTGCCAGCGCTGCGCGGGAGGGGGCCGGGGAGCTGTTTTTT.